This entry describes one TCR beta chain. Its antigen specificity is not known. Within one base of it there is no much larger clone, and no base qualities were kept. These data are taken from a study of cytomegalovirus exposure and HLA in healthy donors (dated by TCRdb to 2016 to 2017). For the wider study: According to an earlier analysis of a few hundred of the donors, some 180 million T cells yielded approximately 120 million unique TCR beta sequences and roughly 280 Gb of sequence data. Roughly 320 gigabases of sequencing data and tens of millions of unique TCR sequences made up an early release that covered some 640 HLA-typed donors. Among the approximately 400 genotyped donors, approximately 82% belonged to the genetic ancestry cluster associated with self-reported Caucasian donors. The study was designed to test whether signatures of past pathogen exposure could be identified by cataloging public T cell receptors. Using immunosequencing, the study profiled T cell repertoires from 666 subjects and related those repertoires to cytomegalovirus serostatus. Along with the approximately 700-subject first cohort, a separate validation cohort of approximately 110 different subjects was used. The study combined high-throughput TCR immunosequencing, statistical association of individual TCRs with disease status, and machine learning to predict cytomegalovirus infection status. In a later analysis, previously published TCR beta repertoires from several hundred donors were re-analyzed and high-resolution HLA genotyping was added so that TCR occurrence patterns could be studied. Rather than using new phenotypic data, the later analysis identified candidate immune exposures from TCR beta sequences and from how often those sequences occurred across donors. An earlier analysis of 587 of the donors used high-throughput TCR beta sequencing to judge whether each TCR beta V gene segment behaved as functional or pseudogenic. Alongside the repertoire data, information on donor age, sex, ethnicity and CMV serostatus was compiled. A later genetic analysis used genome-wide SNP genotypes for about 60% of the roughly 700 donors, treating that subset as a discovery cohort. Every repertoire in the discovery cohort had been generated on one and the same sequencing platform. Both class I and class II loci were covered by HLA typing, at four-digit resolution. The number of donors typed differed by locus, with about 629-630 for A, B, C, DRB1 and DQB1, roughly 520 for DQA1, 600 to 610 for DPA1, and some 440 for DPB1. Because of strong linkage in the cohort, a few DR-DQ haplotypes were treated as single units for association and clustering. Across some 400 genotyped donors of the cohort, an average of about 220,000 unique TCR beta nucleotide sequences per donor were sequenced, and 15% to 20% of those sequences were non-productive. Here is what the overall study found, with its caveats: CMV serostatus was the only immune exposure information available for the cohort. An earlier analysis of approximately 530 of the donors showed that most TCR beta V segments appeared in productive rearrangements either about 87% or about 30% of the time, which broadly matched IMGT annotations. V-gene and J-gene trimming of TCR beta chains was associated with a missense DCLRE1C variant in a later genetic analysis, and the association was replicated in an independent cohort. HLA typing was unavailable for some donors at each locus, so association tests used only the typed subset. Correlated functional status among segregating V segments might be attributable to linkage disequilibrium, but an unknown experimental factor could not be ruled out. The sequencing pipeline was judged likely to have produced a cluster of highly shared sequence variants as a technical artifact. Presence/absence analyses assumed roughly uniform sequencing depth across donors, an assumption that may not hold. In a later analysis, most CMV-associated TCR beta chains were found to appear HLA-restricted, with HLA associations seemingly driven largely by CMV exposure. Most TCR sequences were observed very rarely across donors, whereas some public TCRs were present in many individuals. This cohort had only TCR beta chains sequenced, and the lack of alpha or paired-chain data limited which features could be detected. In a later analysis, several top co-occurrence clusters were reported to appear linked to parvovirus B19, influenza, CMV and Epstein-Barr virus. Compared with equally common non-associated chains, HLA-associated TCR beta chains in a later analysis were more clonally expanded and had lower generation probabilities. Cytomegalovirus status was reported to be diagnosed by the classifier with high specificity and sensitivity in both the original and validation cohorts. Because counts were too low, about 15 rarely observed V segments, including chromosome 9 orphons, were left out of the earlier analysis of some 600 of the donors. Assigning TCR associations to individual alleles was difficult when HLA alleles, especially DR and DQ, strongly co-occurred. A few of the identified cytomegalovirus-associated TCR beta chains were confirmed in vitro to be specific for cytomegalovirus antigens. According to the authors, the approach could potentially be generalized to other disease states and immunological phenotypes. A further reported finding was that TCR beta sequences accurately predicted the HLA-A and HLA-B alleles for most subjects in the first cohort. In the study, roughly 160 TCR beta chains were listed as associated with cytomegalovirus. In a later genetic analysis, fewer N-insertions in productive TCRs were reported among donors in an Asian-associated ancestry cluster than the approximately 710-donor mean. A later analysis found that TCR association rates varied across HLA loci, with DRB1 alleles showing the most associated TCRs and HLA-C alleles the fewest. At a false discovery rate of 0.05, a later analysis linked around 17,000 TCR beta sequences to specific HLA alleles.

Libraries were prepared through the immunoSEQ multiplex PCR assay. A mixture of 60 forward primers for TCR Vbeta segments and 13 reverse primers for TCR Jbeta segments was used in the multiplex PCR. A multiplex PCR assay on genomic DNA amplified the CDR3 region of rearranged TCR beta genes. The amplified TCR beta libraries were sequenced on the Illumina HiSeq System as 87-base-pair reads. Under the source paper's analysis protocol: Across the 700 or so repertoires, a later analysis counted around 80 million unique TCR beta chains, approximately 12 million of which were shared by at least two donors. To remove PCR and sequencing errors, raw reads were error-corrected and collapsed into unique sequences using a nearest-neighbor algorithm that merged closely related sequences. CDR3 sequences were aligned to IMGT reference sequences to assign V, D and J gene segments. For a sequence to be retained, a match of at least six nucleotides to both a V gene segment and a J gene segment was required. Rearrangements were called productive when the CDR3 lacked stop codons and stayed in frame with V and J; all others were non-productive. Following IMGT convention, CDR3 was defined as the stretch from the second conserved V-encoded cysteine to the conserved J-encoded phenylalanine. The earlier analysis of about 570 of the donors excluded any sequence lacking an unambiguous match to a single V gene segment. An earlier analysis of approximately 590 of the donors classified V segments as functional when productive rearrangements were above 56.7% and as segregating when the standard deviation between donors was above 5%. A statistical classification framework was built to diagnose cytomegalovirus status from the catalog of TCR beta chain sequences. In a later analysis, TCR nucleotide sequences were compared against IMGT/GENE-DB human TR gene sequences so that V and J genes could be assigned. In a later analysis, CDR3 sequences and most-parsimonious VDJ recombination scenarios were assigned using the TCRdist pipeline. In a later analysis, each TCR beta chain was defined by its CDR3 amino acid sequence together with its V-gene family, and reads lacking a unique V-gene family were excluded. In a later analysis, nearly 600 highly shared, low-generation-probability nucleotide sequences were removed to address suspected cross-contamination and a sequencing artifact. In a later analysis, a clonal expansion index for each public chain was calculated from normalized within-repertoire ranks of inferred template counts. A later analysis computed generation probabilities with a VDJ recombination model fitted to out-of-frame rearrangements, and checked the results against IGoR. Hypergeometric tests were used in a later analysis to score TCR-TCR, TCR-HLA and TCR-CMV co-occurrence, with a repertoire-size bias correction applied to the TCR pairs. False discovery rates were estimated in a later analysis by permuting HLA or CMV assignments 20 times. In a later analysis, co-occurring TCRs were grouped with DBSCAN, and TCRdist sequence similarity was added when clustering was performed within HLA-allele-positive subsets. Repertoires with fewer than 30,000 or more than 120,000 public chains, plus five repertoires with anomalous nucleotide sharing, were excluded from co-occurrence clustering. TCRdb obtained this table from immuneACCESS and retained in-frame rearrangements with V and J assigned. These tables miss some clones; where compared with another copy, unresolved V genes account for less than half of the shortfall, and the remainder is unexplained. D and trimming were read from the DNA, whereas the V and J calls and clone size are those reported in that table. In this sample the table shows approximately 190,000 clones, 75% to 80% of which occur a single time. Around 14% of the sample is in the top ten clones.

In total, more than 500 healthy bone marrow donors made up the cohort. Cohort members were all nominally healthy when sampled, although unrecorded immune exposures were likely present. The donor tested CMV seropositive and was one of the 289 seropositive cohort members. Each donor provided a peripheral blood sample, and peripheral blood mononuclear cells were used for TCR beta sequencing. Genomic DNA was extracted from the blood cell samples with the Qiagen DNeasy Blood Extraction Kit. The specimen sequenced was PBMCs. This clonotype was obtained from a woman aged 25 to 45 in good health and CMV-seropositive.

The CDR3 protein: CASRPSAGPHNEQFF. The bases are TGCGCCAGCAGACCCTCTGCGGGGCCCCACAATGAGCAGTTCTTC. The chain is made from TRBV5-1 and TRBJ2-1, with TRBD2 as a weak D call on 6 bases. The CDR3 covers 15 residues, taking in both the cysteine and the phenylalanine. The read is trimmed to its CDR3 DNA, 45 bases read in frame from base 1. CDR1 and CDR2 were assigned from the germline V gene as SGHRS and YFSETQ. V is reduced by 5 bases and J by 5 bases, leaving a spacing of 17 bases between them.